What follows is one T cell receptor (beta chain) and its context. This may arise from a read error, as a much more abundant clone is one base away. This entry is derived from a study of blood T cells in healthy people across ages. The second PCR ran about 6 to 11 cycles with a sample-barcoded 5' primer and J-beta primers. MiXCR, run by TCRdb on the 5' RACE reads, gives a single entry per CDR3 protein. The sample has roughly 800,000 distinct CDR3 sequences; 36% are singletons. The receptor's source is a man younger than 30 in good health. The sample consisted of blood.

The CDR3 DNA follows: TGTACCAGCAGCTTACAGGTGGGAGGCACAGATACGCAGTATTTT. This translates into CTSSLQVGGTDTQYF. The chain employs TRBV7-2 and TRBJ2-3; D perhaps matches TRBD2 (5 bases). Germline values: CDR1 SGHTA, CDR2 FQGNSA. Trimming stripped 2 bases from V and 1 base from J, with 10 bases between. The CDR3 is made up of 15 amino acids.